Presented here are 3 T cell receptor beta chains from one specimen sequenced in a study of blood T cell repertoires in COVID-19. The method was immunoSEQ multiplex PCR; TCRdb's version includes in-frame clones alone and lacks a portion of them. This table has approximately 280,000 clones, about 91% appearing once. The sequencing sample was made of peripheral blood. The receptors come from a woman aged 55-75 years with acute or convalescent COVID-19.

The J gene is TRBJ2-5, the V gene TRBV6-2 or TRBV6-3; 10 positions agree with TRBD2. The CDR3 loop spans 19 amino acids. V lost 2 bases to trimming and J lost 2 bases; unmatched junction nucleotides: 14. The V gene's germline CDR1 is MNHEY and CDR2 SVGEGT. DNA of the CDR3: TGTGCCAGCAGTTACGACCTTGAGACTAGCGGGTACCTACAAGAGACCCAGTACTTC. This gives the protein CASSYDLETSGYLQETQYF.

The chain joins TRBV7-3 to TRBJ1-1, with a tentative D call TRBD1 (5 bases). Germline loops: CDR1 SGHTA, CDR2 FQGTGA. The CDR3 length is 13 residues. V lost 5 bases to trimming and J lost 5 bases, with 12 bases between them. CDR3 DNA: TGTGCCAGCAGCGCCCAGGGTACTACTGAAGCTTTCTTT. Translating gives CASSAQGTTEAFF.

As to this clone: Within the sample, other DNA sequences also encode this same CDR3. The gene calls are TRBV7-3 and TRBJ2-2; the match to TRBD2 covers 9 bases. The CDR3 is made up of 18 amino acids. The ends lost 1 base at V and 1 base at J; junction bases unmatched: 7. The germline V gene has CDR1 SGHTA and CDR2 FQGTGA. CDR3 amino acids: CASSLRPSAGGNTGELFF. The CDR3 nucleotides read TGTGCCAGCAGCTTAAGGCCCTCAGCGGGGGGGAACACCGGGGAGCTGTTTTTT.